Each of the 28 T cell receptor beta chains below was sequenced from the same sample in a study of identical twins. Using its own MiXCR run on the 5' RACE reads, TCRdb lists one record per CDR3 protein. In the table there are 450,000 or so distinct CDR3 sequences, around 24% of which are singletons. In addition, the sample was reused for a study of T cells expressing NK-cell markers.

The specimen sequenced was CD4+ T cells sorted from blood. These receptors were taken from a woman younger than 35 in good health.

J is TRBJ1-1 and V is TRBV6-5, with D possibly matching TRBD1 (5 bases). V lost 0 bases and J 0 bases, leaving 14 bases between the germline ends. The CDR3 length is 17 residues. CDR1 and CDR2 from the germline V gene are MNHEY and SVGAGI. CDR3 protein: CASSYSDSTRLNTEAFF. For the CDR3, the DNA is TGTGCCAGCAGTTACTCTGACAGCACCAGACTGAACACTGAAGCTTTCTTT.

Ten or more counts support this clonotype. The rearrangement uses TRBV12-3 or TRBV12-4 and TRBJ2-7; 8 bases match TRBD2. J gave up 1 base and V 6 bases, and 8 bases lay outside the gene matches. The CDR3 contains 15 residues. CDR3 in DNA: TGTGCCAGCAGCTTTAGGACTAGCAGATCCTACGAGCAGTACTTC. Its translation is CASSFRTSRSYEQYF.

This clonotype was observed a few times. One end of the junction varies from germline; a read error may be responsible. The genes are TRBV6-1 and TRBJ2-7; 11 bases match TRBD2. This CDR3 has 15 residues. Per the germline V gene, CDR1 is MNHNS and CDR2 is SASEGT. CDR3 sequence: CASSEVLAGGYEQYF. The CDR3 coding sequence is TGTGCCAGCAGCGAAGTTCTAGCGGGGGGATACGAGCAGTACTTC.

This clonotype was picked up many times. J is TRBJ2-3 and V is TRBV7-3, with D perhaps matching TRBD2 (5 bases). The ends were cut back, 10 bases at V and 4 bases at J, with 21 bases in the middle. Germline CDR1 reads SGHTA; CDR2 reads FQGTGA. CDR3 length: 15 residues. CDR3 sequence (DNA): TGTGCCACAAACTCACCCAGAGGGTCTCCAGATACGCAGTATTTT. This translates into CATNSPRGSPDTQYF. Using reference TRBV7-3 and TRBJ2-3 for the parts outside the CDR3, the full variable domain is GAGVSQTPSNKVTEKGKYVELRCDPISGHTALYWYRQSLGQGPEFLIYFQGTGAADDSGLPNDRFFAVRPEGSVSTLKIQRTERGDSAVYLCATNSPRGSPDTQYFGPGTRLTVL.

This clonotype was counted a few times. The chain joins TRBV12-5 to TRBJ2-2, with D perhaps matching TRBD2 (6 bases). The V gene's germline CDR1 is LGHNT and CDR2 FRNRAP. The CDR3 has 16 residues. Trimming pared 1 base from V and 5 bases from J, leaving 14 bases between. The CDR3 loop reads CASGLGPGAGTGELFF. DNA for the CDR3: TGTGCTAGTGGTTTGGGTCCGGGCGCGGGGACCGGGGAGCTGTTTTTT.

The gene calls are TRBV12-3 or TRBV12-4 and TRBJ2-1; 10 positions match TRBD2. This CDR3 has 16 residues. Germline trimming cut 3 bases from V and 7 bases from J; bases unmatched to any gene: 9. CDR3 in DNA: TGTGCCAGCAGTTTCCATCCTAGCGGGAGTCGGAATGAGCAGTTCTTC. Protein product: CASSFHPSGSRNEQFF.

This clonotype turned up a few times. A read error may be the cause here, since a much bigger clone is one base away. V usage is TRBV10-3 and J usage is TRBJ2-3; no clear D gene. Germline assignment: CDR1 ENHRY and CDR2 SYGVKD. The CDR3 totals 11 residues. Trimming stripped 6 bases from V and 2 bases from J, with 3 bases between. In nucleotides, the CDR3 is TGTGCCATCAGCCACACAGATACGCAGTATTTT. This sequence encodes CAISHTDTQYF.

The chain joins TRBV5-6 to TRBJ2-5, with D possibly matching TRBD1 (5 bases). Germline values: CDR1 SGHDT, CDR2 YYEEEE. The CDR3 consists of 14 residues. The germline V and J ends were trimmed by 1 base and 5 bases, with 12 bases remaining between them. The CDR3 sequence: CASSLRGVGETQYF. The CDR3 DNA sequence: TGTGCCAGCAGCTTGAGGGGCGTGGGGGAGACCCAGTACTTC.

The chain recombines TRBV7-2 with TRBJ2-6; D is unclear. Germline V lookup: CDR1 SGHTA, CDR2 FQGNSA. V lost 6 bases and J lost 1, with 10 bases in between. CDR3 length: 15 residues. In DNA, the CDR3 is TGTGCCAGCAGGGTTCAGGAGTCTGGGGCCAACGTCCTGACTTTC. Its protein is CASRVQESGANVLTF.

The rearrangement joins TRBV6-1 to TRBJ2-2; TRBD1 agrees at 8 bases. The CDR3 sequence is 15 residues long. The V and J ends lost 5 bases and 3 bases, in that order; junction bases with no gene match: 5. Germline V CDR1 and CDR2: MNHNS, SASEGT. The CDR3 here is CASSRGQGDTGELFF. CDR3 DNA sequence: TGTGCCAGCAGTCGCGGACAGGGCGACACCGGGGAGCTGTTTTTT.

This sequence joins TRBV15 and TRBJ1-1, with 9 bases matching TRBD1. This CDR3 is 15 amino acids long. The germline V gene encodes CDR1 LNHNV and CDR2 YYDKDF (reference sequence). The V gene end was trimmed by 5 bases and the J gene end by 4 bases; junction bases not matched to a gene: 8. CDR3 region: CATSSPPDRGTEAFF. In DNA, the CDR3 is TGTGCCACCAGCTCGCCGCCGGACAGGGGCACTGAAGCTTTCTTT. Full variable domain (missing parts from reference TRBV15 and TRBJ1-1): DAMVIQNPRYQVTQFGKPVTLSCSQTLNHNVMYWYQQKSSQAPKLLFHYYDKDFNNEADTPDNFQSRRPNTSFCFLDIRSPGLGDTAMYLCATSSPPDRGTEAFFGQGTRLTVV.

There are a few counts of this clonotype. J is TRBJ2-3 and V is TRBV7-2, with D possibly being TRBD2 (5 bases). Germline V lookup: CDR1 SGHTA, CDR2 FQGNSA. The CDR3 has 14 residues. V gave up 6 bases and J gave up 3 bases, with 13 bases separating them. CDR3 residues: CASSPPGNTDTQYF. The CDR3, as DNA: TGTGCCAGCAGTCCCCCGGGGAATACAGATACGCAGTATTTT.

The V call is TRBV7-8, the J call TRBJ2-1, with D hard to call. The germline gives CDR1 SGHVS, CDR2 FQNEAQ. The CDR3 loop spans 11 amino acids. V was shortened by 8 bases and J by 10 bases, with 12 bases between the two germline ends. The CDR3 reads CASSAAQEQFF. In nucleotides, the CDR3 is TGTGCCAGCTCTGCAGCCCAGGAGCAGTTCTTC.

The gene calls are TRBV20-1 and TRBJ2-7; TRBD1 agrees at 7 bases. J was trimmed by 2 bases and V by 5 bases; bases with no gene match: 12. The CDR3 is 15 residues long. Germline V gene lookup returns CDR1 DFQATT and CDR2 SNEGSKA (reference sequence). The CDR3 nucleotides read TGCAGTGCTCCTAACCCACAGGGGAGTACCTACGAGCAGTACTTC. It yields the protein CSAPNPQGSTYEQYF.

A few counts support this clonotype. This chain joins TRBV12-3 or TRBV12-4 and TRBJ2-1, with 9 nucleotides matching TRBD1. The V segment lost 3 bases and the J segment 3 bases; nucleotides outside the gene matches: 18. The CDR3 sequence is 20 residues long. In DNA form, the CDR3 reads TGTGCCAGCAGTTTGATGGGGTATCGGGGTTCGACAGGGGGCTACAATGAGCAGTTCTTC. As protein: CASSLMGYRGSTGGYNEQFF.

This rearrangement joins TRBV30 to TRBJ2-5; D unclear. The CDR3 is 12 residues long. CDR1 is GTSNPN, CDR2 SVGIG, per germline (reference sequence). Trimming left V 3 bases short and J 4 bases short, with 9 bases between. The CDR3 DNA is TGTGCCTGGAGATCCGTAGGAGAGACCCAGTACTTC. Amino acid sequence: CAWRSVGETQYF. The full variable domain, in which reference TRBV30 and TRBJ2-5 provide the parts outside the CDR3, is SQTIHQWPATLVQPVGSPLSLECTVEGTSNPNLYWYRQAAGRGLQLLFYSVGIGQISSEVPQNLSASRPQDRQFILSSKKLLLSDSGFYLCAWRSVGETQYFGPGTRLLVL.

The table lists this clonotype with a few counts. The rearrangement uses TRBV6-5 and TRBJ2-1; 9 nucleotides line up with TRBD2. With V trimmed by 0 bases and J by 1 base, 7 bases remained unmatched. This CDR3 is 18 amino acids long. The germline V gene has CDR1 MNHEY and CDR2 SVGAGI. CDR3 loop: CASSYSRLSGGSYNEQFF. The DNA of the CDR3 is TGTGCCAGCAGTTACTCACGCCTTAGCGGGGGTTCCTACAATGAGCAGTTCTTC.

The J gene is TRBJ2-7, the V gene TRBV6-2 or TRBV6-3, with D unclear. Deletions cut 2 bases from V and 2 bases from J, with 13 bases between. This CDR3 has 15 amino acids. In germline, CDR1 is MNHEY, CDR2 SVGEGT. The CDR3 DNA is TGTGCCAGCAGTTACCGTCCGGGCCCCACCTACGAGCAGTACTTC. Its translation is CASSYRPGPTYEQYF.

This chain connects TRBV7-2 to TRBJ2-6; tentative D call: TRBD1 (7 bases). Germline CDR1 and CDR2: SGHTA and FQGNSA. V gave up 10 bases and J gave up 3 bases, with 16 bases separating them. This CDR3 is built from 15 residues. This CDR3 reads CAILDRTNGANVLTF. As DNA, the CDR3 is TGTGCCATCCTGGACAGGACTAATGGGGCCAACGTCCTGACTTTC.

This clonotype turned up a few times. The genes are TRBV3-1 and TRBJ2-3; 7 bases are a match to TRBD2. Germline V gives CDR1 LGHDT, CDR2 YNNKEL (reference sequence). Losses at the gene ends were 2 bases for V and 0 bases for J; bases not matched to a gene: 2. The CDR3 has 15 residues. CDR3 amino acids: CASSQTSASTDTQYF. CDR3 sequence (DNA): TGTGCCAGCAGCCAAACTAGCGCGAGCACAGATACGCAGTATTTT.

This clonotype was counted between two and nine times. The rearrangement joins TRBV4-3 to TRBJ2-2; D gene ambiguous. The CDR3 sequence is 13 residues long. CDR1 and CDR2 (germline): LGHNA, YSLEER. Deletions cut 5 bases from V and 5 bases from J, with 9 bases between. The chain's CDR3 is CASSTLRTGELFF. The CDR3 nucleotides read TGCGCCAGCAGCACTCTTCGTACCGGGGAGCTGTTTTTT.

This clonotype was seen a handful of times. Here the CDR3 DNA reads TGTGCCATCAGTGAGCTCGGTTTAAGCTCACCCCTCCACTTT. Translation: CAISELGLSSPLHF. The chain couples TRBV10-3 to TRBJ1-6; D not certain. This CDR3 has 14 amino acids. The V and J ends lost 2 bases and 10 bases respectively, with 12 bases between them. Germline V CDR1 and CDR2: ENHRY, SYGVKD.

This clonotype showed up just a few times. The chain joins TRBV7-8 to TRBJ1-5, with 9 bases identical to TRBD1. With 5 bases clipped from V and 1 base from J, the junction kept 9 bases outside the gene matches. This CDR3 is 17 amino acids long. The germline gives CDR1 SGHVS, CDR2 FQNEAQ. CDR3 protein: CASSTHPQGASNQPQHF. The DNA for the CDR3 is TGTGCCAGCAGCACCCATCCACAGGGGGCGAGCAATCAGCCCCAGCATTTT.

This clonotype was detected a few times. V is TRBV6-1 and J is TRBJ1-3, with 10 bases identical to TRBD1. Looked up from germline, CDR1 is MNHNS and CDR2 is SASEGT. J gave up 4 bases and V 6 bases, and 3 bases lay outside the gene matches. The CDR3 has 14 residues. DNA for the CDR3: TGTGCCAGCAGGGGACAGGGGAGAGGAAACACCATATATTTT. It is translated as CASRGQGRGNTIYF.

The chain employs TRBV29-1 and TRBJ2-1; 9 nucleotides line up with TRBD2. After removal of 6 bases from V and 5 bases from J, the junction contained 8 bases not matched to a gene. CDR3 length equals 14 residues. Germline CDR1 reads SQVTM; CDR2 reads ANQGSEA. The CDR3 is CSVRGTSKNNEQFF. The CDR3 region has the DNA TGCAGCGTCAGAGGGACTAGCAAAAACAATGAGCAGTTCTTC.

This chain connects TRBV2 to TRBJ2-1; D is uncertain. This CDR3 region has 12 residues. CDR1 and CDR2 (germline): SNHLY, FYNNEI. V gave up 6 bases and J gave up 6 bases, with 9 bases separating them. The DNA for the CDR3 is TGTGCCAGCAGGGCGGTTATCAATGAGCAGTTCTTC. Protein: CASRAVINEQFF.

The CDR3 DNA reads TGCGCCAGCAGCCATTTCAGGAGCCCCGGGGGTGAGCAGTACTTC. It translates to CASSHFRSPGGEQYF. The V and J genes are TRBV4-3 and TRBJ2-7; TRBD2 is a possible D gene (6 bases). Germline CDR1 and CDR2: LGHNA and YSLEER. The CDR3 totals 15 residues. V was trimmed by 3 bases and J by 7 bases, leaving 19 bases between them.

This clonotype occurred a few times. This chain joins TRBV30 and TRBJ2-1; 9 bases line up with TRBD2. The junction had 6 bases not matched to a gene; V was cut back by 8 bases and J by 4 bases. This CDR3 has 13 amino acids. Germline CDR1 reads GTSNPN; CDR2 reads SVGIG (reference sequence). The CDR3 protein is CAGSGSWYNEQFF. The CDR3 DNA is TGTGCCGGTAGCGGGAGCTGGTACAATGAGCAGTTCTTC.